This T cell receptor (beta chain) was sequenced during a study of cytomegalovirus exposure and HLA in healthy donors. The overall study: Unique TCR beta sequences numbering about 100 million came from approximately 180 million T cells in an earlier analysis.

Primers included in the PCR were 60 Vbeta and 13 Jbeta primers. This table comes from immunoSEQ multiplex PCR, and its TCRdb copy is limited to in-frame clones, with some not included. Of 150,000 to 200,000 clones detected, roughly 85% appear once; the ten largest clones hold under 2.5%. This clone was detected only a few times. The ends were cut back, 5 bases at V and 3 bases at J, with 22 bases in the middle. Per germline, CDR1 SGHAT and CDR2 FQNNGV. This CDR3 is 17 amino acids long. The material sequenced was PBMCs. V and J are TRBV11-2 and TRBJ1-2; the D gene is possibly TRBD1 (5 bases). This TCR came from a middle-aged man in good health and CMV-seronegative. In DNA form, the CDR3 reads TGTGCCAGCAGCCCACTCCCCCGGCAGGGCGAGTACTATGGCTACACCTTC. The encoded protein is CASSPLPRQGEYYGYTF.